Included here is one T cell receptor (beta chain) sequence, with context. The data are from a study of blood T cell repertoires in COVID-19. Study information: The United States, Italy and Spain supplied acute and convalescent COVID-19 samples. Sample material is recorded as cDNA or gDNA derived from T cells, B-cell-depleted T cells, or PBMCs.

There are 19 residues in the CDR3. CDR1 and CDR2 from the germline V gene are MNHEY and SMNVEV (reference sequence). J gave up 0 bases and V 4 bases, and 12 bases lay outside the gene matches. Under the authors' procedure: Cell counts per sample came from amplifying reference gene primers. Repertoires were generated with immunoSEQ multiplex PCR, while TCRdb's copy carries only in-frame clones and drops some. V, J and clone size are taken as reported in that table, and D and trimming were inferred from the DNA itself. This table has about 49,000 clones, less than 90% appearing once. The TCR comes from a man in his fifties or sixties with acute or convalescent COVID-19. Sequenced input: peripheral blood. This rearrangement joins TRBV27 to TRBJ1-5; TRBD1 aligns across 10 bases. The CDR3 protein is CASSSRGGQGTYSNQPQHF. In DNA, the CDR3 is TGTGCCAGCAGTTCCCGGGGGGGACAGGGGACTTATAGCAATCAGCCCCAGCATTTT.